Listed below are T cell receptor beta chains from one sample, sequenced in a study of blood T cell repertoires in COVID-19. Repertoires were generated with immunoSEQ multiplex PCR, while TCRdb's copy carries only in-frame clones and drops some. The sample gives some 76,000 clones, 85% to 90% of which show up once; around a sixth is in the top ten. The sequencing input was peripheral blood. Receptors were obtained from a man at least 80 years old in a cohort sampled during active COVID-19. Each CDR3 is given with its conserved first and last residue. Fields, in order: clone size, J gene, V gene, CDR3 protein. Where a row states a size, it is once, few, many or the class of an expanded clone; other rows omit it.

>once|TRBJ2-1|TRBV6-2/TRBV6-3
CASSPAVLAGGPPRHEQFF
>once|TRBJ2-2|TRBV7-9
CASGVQGLDTGELFF
>.|TRBJ2-2|TRBV2
CASSSSGGANTGELFF
>.|TRBJ1-2|TRBV10-3
CAISESREVDSGYTF
>.|TRBJ1-4|TRBV27
CASRLVGTGKNEKLFF
>.|TRBJ1-2|TRBV29-1
CSVSTGGWSYTF
>.|TRBJ2-2|TRBV5-8
CASPRKELNTGELFF
>.|TRBJ2-1|TRBV6-2/TRBV6-3
CASSYSDEQFF
>once|TRBJ2-3|TRBV9
CASSALAGGTDTQYF
>.|TRBJ1-1|TRBV7-9
CASSPRQLMNTEAFF
>once|TRBJ2-3|TRBV6-5
CASSRGGGTDTQYF
>.|TRBJ2-2|TRBV20-1
CSATDGSGERAGELFF
>.|TRBJ1-2|TRBV19
CASNTGIYGYTF
>.|TRBJ1-2|TRBV27
CASSFGGDYGYTF
>.|TRBJ1-5|TRBV27
CASSFIGRRGNQPQHF
>.|TRBJ1-2|TRBV19
CASSILGGQGYGYTF
>.|TRBJ2-5|TRBV2
CASSYRTETQYF
>.|TRBJ2-3|TRBV9
CASSVGPSGSTDTQYF
>.|TRBJ1-5|TRBV6-1
CASSDAGGSQPQHF
>.|TRBJ2-5|TRBV15
CATSRDRSTGIETQYF
>.|TRBJ2-5|TRBV15
CATSRGGQEETQYF
>.|TRBJ2-5|TRBV6-5
CASSMRQETQYF
>.|TRBJ2-3|TRBV18
CASSPRAAGLANTDTQYF
>.|TRBJ1-2|TRBV6-5
CASSRTGEMGYTF
>.|TRBJ2-1|TRBV10-3
CAITVGGGANEQFF
>.|TRBJ2-3|TRBV5-1
CASSLEGREADTQYF
>.|TRBJ1-2|TRBV4-1
CASSQTGDSANYGYTF